The rows below give T cell receptor beta chains drawn from one sample of a study of blood T cell repertoires in COVID-19. Measured with immunoSEQ multiplex PCR; TCRdb has only the in-frame clones, and not every one. The table includes about 380,000 clones, approximately 77% detected once. Input material: peripheral blood. The origin of the receptors is a human donor with acute or convalescent COVID-19. The donor label of this sample is uncertain. The CDR3 runs from the conserved cysteine through the conserved F or W. D genes are given only for firm matches. For some rows the clone size is stated as once, few or many, or as a class when expanded; others skip it.

TRBV7-9	TRBJ1-2	.	.	TGTGCCAGCAGCCCCCGGGAGCGCGGGGGCGATGGCTACACCTTC	CASSPRERGGDGYTF
TRBV5-1	TRBJ1-3	.	TRBD1	TGCGCCAGCAGCTCGACAGGGGAAGGCTCTGGAAACACCATATATTTT	CASSSTGEGSGNTIYF
TRBV3-1/TRBV3-2	TRBJ1-1	once	.	TGTGCCAGCAGCTTCATATCCTCCGGGTGGGCTTTCTTT	CASSFISSGWAFF
TRBV7-2	TRBJ2-2	.	TRBD2	TGTGCCAGCAGCTTTAGCGGGACGAACACCGGGGAGCTGTTTTTT	CASSFSGTNTGELFF
TRBV3-1/TRBV3-2	TRBJ2-1	.	.	TGTGCCAGCAGCCGATTTGGGGGGTTCGCCTACAATGAGCAGTTCTTC	CASSRFGGFAYNEQFF
TRBV11-3	TRBJ1-5	few	TRBD1	TGTGCCAGCAGCTTGAACAGGGGATATAGCAATCAGCCCCAGCATTTT	CASSLNRGYSNQPQHF
TRBV19	TRBJ1-4	.	.	TGTGCCAGTAGTGACAGATTTAATGAAAAACTGTTTTTT	CASSDRFNEKLFF
TRBV18	TRBJ1-1	.	.	TGTGCCAGCTCTCTGACTTCCAGTGAAGCTTTCTTT	CASSLTSSEAFF
TRBV27	TRBJ2-1	.	.	TGTGCCAGCAAGAGGGAGTCCCTCTACAATGAGCAGTTCTTC	CASKRESLYNEQFF
TRBV30	TRBJ1-1	.	TRBD1	TGTGCCTGGAGTGGGGACAGGTGGGACACTGAAGCTTTCTTT	CAWSGDRWDTEAFF
TRBV28	TRBJ1-6	.	TRBD1	TGTGCCAGCAGCCAGGGGGAGAAGAATTCACCCCTCCACTTT	CASSQGEKNSPLHF
TRBV27	TRBJ1-5	.	.	TGTGCCAGCAGTTTGGTTTATGAGGGATCGCAGCCCCAGCATTTT	CASSLVYEGSQPQHF
TRBV18	TRBJ1-5	.	TRBD1	TGTGCCAGCTCACCACCCGGACAGGGCCCTCAGCCCCAGCATTTT	CASSPPGQGPQPQHF
TRBV18	TRBJ2-1	.	.	TGTGCCAGCTCCCGCTATATGCAGGAAAACAATGAGCAGTTCTTC	CASSRYMQENNEQFF
TRBV5-1	TRBJ1-3	.	TRBD1	TGCGCCAGCGGCAGGGGGTTCTCTGGAAACACCATATATTTT	CASGRGFSGNTIYF
TRBV15	TRBJ2-2	few	.	TGTGCCACCAGCAGAGATAGGGGGGGAGACACCGGGGAGCTGTTTTTT	CATSRDRGGDTGELFF
TRBV2	TRBJ1-5	few	.	TGTGCCAGCAGCCGCCTAAACAGCAATCAGCCCCAGCATTTT	CASSRLNSNQPQHF
TRBV15	TRBJ2-2	.	.	TGTGCCACCAGCAGAGATCGGTGGGGGGCCGGGGAGCTGTTTTTT	CATSRDRWGAGELFF
TRBV27	TRBJ2-1	.	TRBD2	TGTGCCAGCAGTCTGCGTCTAGCGGGAGAAATCGGTGAGCAGTTCTTC	CASSLRLAGEIGEQFF
TRBV4-1	TRBJ2-3	.	TRBD1	TGCGCCAGCAGCCAAGAACAGGGGGGCACAGATACGCAGTATTTT	CASSQEQGGTDTQYF
TRBV5-1	TRBJ2-1	.	TRBD2	TGCGCCAGCAGCTTAACTAGCGGGGGGACCAATGAGCAGTTCTTC	CASSLTSGGTNEQFF
TRBV5-1	TRBJ1-2	.	.	TGCGCCAGCAGCTCCGGGGGGGAAGGCTACACCTTC	CASSSGGEGYTF
TRBV2	TRBJ2-5	.	TRBD2	TGTGCCAGCGGTAGCGGGGCCCGAGAGACCCAGTACTTC	CASGSGARETQYF
TRBV6-5	TRBJ2-6	many	TRBD1	TGTGCCACACGGACAGGGGGCTCTGGGGCCAACGTCCTGACTTTC	CATRTGGSGANVLTF
TRBV5-5	TRBJ1-2	.	.	TGTGCCAGCAGCTTGAGCCGGCAGGCCTATGGCTACACCTTC	CASSLSRQAYGYTF
TRBV6-5	TRBJ1-6	.	.	TGTGCCAGCAGTTACTCCCCAGGAGGCAATTCACCCCTCCACTTT	CASSYSPGGNSPLHF
TRBV12-3/TRBV12-4	TRBJ2-5	few	.	TGTGCCAGCACTTCAACCCGCCAGGCGACCCAGTACTTC	CASTSTRQATQYF
TRBV5-6	TRBJ1-2	.	.	TGTGCCAGCAGCCGGTCGAATAACTATGGCTACACCTTC	CASSRSNNYGYTF
TRBV30	TRBJ1-1	few	TRBD1	TGTGCCTGGAGTGTAGCGGACAGGAGAAACACTGAAGCTTTCTTT	CAWSVADRRNTEAFF
TRBV2	TRBJ2-1	.	TRBD2	TGTGCCAGCAGTGAAGCGTCGCGGGGGGCGGTTGAGCAGTTCTTC	CASSEASRGAVEQFF
TRBV18	TRBJ2-5	.	.	TGTGCCAGCTCACCACCCCGAGGCCAAGAGACCCAGTACTTC	CASSPPRGQETQYF
TRBV7-9	TRBJ2-7	.	.	TGTGCCAGCAGCCGTGGCGGGTCCCTCTACGAGCAGTACTTC	CASSRGGSLYEQYF
TRBV5-1	TRBJ2-3	.	TRBD2	TGCGCCAGCAGCCCGGGACTAGCGGGGGGGTTCACAGATACGCAGTATTTT	CASSPGLAGGFTDTQYF
TRBV27	TRBJ2-7	.	.	TGTGCCAGCAGCCCTCTTGGACAGATCTCCTACGAGCAGTACTTC	CASSPLGQISYEQYF
TRBV30	TRBJ1-5	.	.	TGTGCCTGGAGTGTCCGGGGAGGAAGTCAGCCCCAGCATTTT	CAWSVRGGSQPQHF
TRBV7-9	TRBJ2-1	.	TRBD1	TGTGCCAGCAGCTTATACCGGGACAGGGTCGCATTGAATGAGCAGTTCTTC	CASSLYRDRVALNEQFF
TRBV5-6	TRBJ1-1	.	.	TGTGCCAGCAGCGCCCGAACAGGGTTGAACACTGAAGCTTTCTTT	CASSARTGLNTEAFF
TRBV6-5	TRBJ1-1	.	.	TGTGCCAGCGAGTCAGGCACTGAAGCTTTCTTT	CASESGTEAFF
TRBV30	TRBJ2-7	.	TRBD2	TGTGCCTGGAGTGTTGGGACGGGAGGCTACGAGCAGTACTTC	CAWSVGTGGYEQYF
TRBV19	TRBJ1-5	.	.	TGTGCCAGTAGTATAGGGACACCGGATAGCAATCAGCCCCAGCATTTT	CASSIGTPDSNQPQHF
TRBV5-5	TRBJ1-5	.	.	TGTGCCAGCAGCGACACGGGACATGGGCACAGTAGCAATCAGCCCCAGCATTTT	CASSDTGHGHSSNQPQHF